This T cell receptor (beta chain) derives from a study of blood T cell repertoires in COVID-19. Overall study: The study drew acute and convalescent COVID-19 samples from the United States, Italy and Spain. The analysed material was cDNA or gDNA that came from T cells, B-cell-depleted T cells, or PBMCs.

From germline, CDR1 is SGHTA and CDR2 FQGTGA. V lost 4 bases, J lost 4 bases, and 9 bases stayed unmatched. The CDR3 is 17 amino acids. Source study methods: Reference gene primer amplification gave nucleated cell count estimates. Repertoires were generated with immunoSEQ multiplex PCR, while TCRdb's copy carries only in-frame clones and drops some. V and J calls and clone size are copied from that table; D and trimming were computed from the DNA. The table shows around 57,000 clones, with roughly 80% occurring only once. The sequenced sample was peripheral blood. The rearrangement uses TRBV7-3 and TRBJ2-5; 13 bases match TRBD2. The origin of this receptor is a woman aged 70 to 79 with acute or convalescent COVID-19. The chain's CDR3 is CASSSQKTSGGLETQYF. CDR3 bases: TGTGCCAGCAGCTCCCAAAAGACTAGCGGGGGGTTAGAGACCCAGTACTTC. Combining the CDR3 with reference TRBV7-3 and TRBJ2-5 gives the whole variable domain GAGVSQTPSNKVTEKGKYVELRCDPISGHTALYWYRQSLGQGPEFLIYFQGTGAADDSGLPNDRFFAVRPEGSVSTLKIQRTERGDSAVYLCASSSQKTSGGLETQYFGPGTRLLVL.